Following are 19 T cell receptor beta chains from one sample sequenced in a study of cytomegalovirus exposure and HLA in healthy donors (dated by TCRdb to 2016 to 2017). Library generation was performed with the immunoSEQ multiplex PCR assay. Imported from immuneACCESS, the table was reduced by TCRdb to in-frame sequences with V and J called. These copies leave out some clones; in studies compared against another copy, an unresolved V gene accounts for under half, and the cause of the remainder is not known. The sample table contains a few hundred thousand clones; only one count was recorded for nearly 90% of them. The ten largest account for less than 0.4% of the sample. The sequenced sample was PBMCs. The receptor source for this set is a woman younger than 35 in good health and CMV-seronegative.

The V and J genes are TRBV5-1 and TRBJ2-5, with 7 bases lining up with TRBD1. The junction had 6 bases not matched to a gene; V was cut back by 2 bases and J by 5 bases. Germline assignment: CDR1 SGHRS and CDR2 YFSETQ. The CDR3 runs to 14 residues. As DNA, the CDR3 is TGCGCCAGCAGCTTAGGGACAGTACGGGAGACCCAGTACTTC. As protein: CASSLGTVRETQYF. The entire variable domain, with the rest obtained from reference TRBV5-1 and TRBJ2-5, is as follows: KAGVTQTPRYLIKTRGQQVTLSCSPISGHRSVSWYQQTPGQGLQFLFEYFSETQRNKGNFPGRFSGRQFSNSRSEMNVSTLELGDSALYLCASSLGTVRETQYFGPGTRLLVL.

This chain uses TRBV7-2 with TRBJ2-7; D unclear. Germline lookup yields CDR1 SGHTA and CDR2 FQGNSA. This CDR3 has 12 amino acids. The V end was cut by 5 bases, the J end by 4 bases, with 9 bases between. DNA of the CDR3: TGTGCCAGCAGCCCCCGAGATTACGAGCAGTACTTC. Amino acids: CASSPRDYEQYF.

The chain links TRBV7-9 to TRBJ2-7, with D perhaps matching TRBD1 (6 bases). Trimming removed 3 bases from V and 2 bases from J, with 8 bases in between. Germline V lookup: CDR1 SEHNR, CDR2 FQNEAQ (reference sequence). There are 13 residues in the CDR3. This chain's CDR3 is CASSLGAPYEQYV. In DNA form, the CDR3 reads TGTGCCAGCAGCTTGGGGGCCCCCTACGAGCAGTACGTC.

This chain connects TRBV7-2 to TRBJ1-5, with D uncertain. This CDR3 region has 12 residues. Trimming took off 4 bases at V and 4 bases at J, with 5 bases between the two ends. From germline, CDR1 is SGHTA and CDR2 FQGNSA. The CDR3 reads CASSSPNQPQHF. CDR3 bases: TGTGCCAGCAGCTCCCCTAATCAGCCCCAGCATTTT.

The chain carries TRBV5-5 and TRBJ2-7; maybe TRBD2 (5 bases). CDR1 and CDR2 (germline): SGHKS, YYEKEE (reference sequence). This CDR3 spans 16 amino acids. Trimming took off 2 bases at V and 1 base at J, with 16 bases between the two ends. The CDR3 nucleotides are TGTGCCAGCAGCTTAGGACGGCCGTCGGGATCCTACGAGCAGTACTTC. Protein product: CASSLGRPSGSYEQYF.

This chain links TRBV6-4 with TRBJ2-3; D remains ambiguous. The CDR3 extends over 12 amino acids. Germline V gene data show CDR1 as MRHNA and CDR2 as SNTAGT. Trimming stripped 6 bases from V and 0 bases from J, with 4 bases between. The CDR3 region is CASSSSTDTQYF. In nucleotides, the CDR3 is TGTGCCAGCAGCTCCAGCACAGATACGCAGTATTTT.

The chain employs TRBV6-5 and TRBJ1-1, with TRBD1 matching 7 bases. Germline V gives CDR1 MNHEY, CDR2 SVGAGI. V trimming: 6 bases; J trimming: 3 bases; junction bases outside the gene matches: 10. The CDR3 loop spans 15 amino acids. CDR3 coding DNA: TGTGCCAGCAGCTCCGACAGGGAGGAGGACACTGAAGCTTTCTTT. Encoded protein: CASSSDREEDTEAFF.

The chain combines TRBV19 with TRBJ2-1; 9 bases line up with TRBD1. V shed 6 bases, J shed 6 bases, and the junction held 6 bases outside the gene matches. From germline, CDR1 is LNHDA and CDR2 SQIVND (reference sequence). The CDR3 is 14 amino acids. For the CDR3, the DNA is TGTGCCAGTAGAAACACAGGGGGCCGCAATGAGCAGTTCTTC. This translates into CASRNTGGRNEQFF.

The gene calls are TRBV5-4 and TRBJ2-6; D ambiguous. V was pared by 1 base and J by 0 bases, with 17 bases between. CDR3 length: 19 residues. Germline loops: CDR1 SGHNT, CDR2 YYREEE (reference sequence). The CDR3 DNA reads as TGTGCCAGCAGCTTGCCGGTGGGCAGTTATTACTCTGGGGCCAACGTCCTGACTTTC. It encodes CASSLPVGSYYSGANVLTF.

The gene calls are TRBV6-4 and TRBJ1-2, with unresolved D. V lost 5 bases to trimming and J lost 5 bases, with 15 bases between them. Per the germline V gene, CDR1 is MRHNA and CDR2 is SNTAGT. The CDR3 sequence is 14 residues long. CDR3 DNA sequence: TGTGCCAGCAGTAGCCAGGAACAGCCATATGGCTACACCTTC. Its translation is CASSSQEQPYGYTF.

The chain carries TRBV10-1 and TRBJ2-1, with D possibly being TRBD2 (5 bases). V lost 6 bases, J lost 0 bases, and 18 bases lay in between. The CDR3 runs 17 residues. Germline V gives CDR1 WNHNN, CDR2 SYGVQD (reference sequence). CDR3 residues: CASSPTSGYSSYNEQFF. The DNA for the CDR3 is TGCGCCAGCAGCCCCACATCGGGGTACAGCTCCTACAATGAGCAGTTCTTC.

The rearrangement joins TRBV28 to TRBJ2-7, with D perhaps matching TRBD2 (5 bases). V shed 6 bases and J shed 2 bases, with 8 bases lying between them. There are 12 residues in the CDR3. In germline, CDR1 is MDHEN, CDR2 SYDVKM. CDR3 residues: CASRVGTYEQYF. CDR3 bases: TGTGCCAGCAGGGTCGGGACCTACGAGCAGTACTTC.

The chain carries TRBV7-9 and TRBJ2-3; 14 nucleotides agree with TRBD2. Germline trimming cut 5 bases from V and 5 bases from J; bases unmatched to any gene: 6. There are 16 residues in the CDR3. Germline V lookup: CDR1 SEHNR, CDR2 FQNEAQ (reference sequence). The CDR3 protein is CASSETSGGAVDTQYF. CDR3 sequence (DNA): TGTGCCAGCAGCGAGACTAGCGGGGGGGCCGTAGATACGCAGTATTTT.

The chain combines TRBV27 with TRBJ2-2, with D tentatively TRBD1 (6 bases). Trimming took off 4 bases at V and 4 bases at J, with 22 bases between the two ends. The CDR3 is 18 residues long. Germline V CDR1 and CDR2: MNHEY, SMNVEV (reference sequence). CDR3 coding DNA: TGTGCCAGCAGTTACGCGACTGGGGGCCCCCCGGGCACCGGGGAGCTGTTTTTT. Protein: CASSYATGGPPGTGELFF.

The chain joins TRBV7-6 to TRBJ2-5; tentatively, D is TRBD1 (6 bases). V gave up 4 bases and J gave up 4 bases, with 10 bases separating them. Per germline, CDR1 SGHVS and CDR2 FNYEAQ. This CDR3 spans 13 amino acids. The CDR3, as DNA: TGTGCCAGCAGCTCAGGGGTTGGAGAGACCCAGTACTTC. It translates to CASSSGVGETQYF.

The chain links TRBV2 to TRBJ2-5; tentatively, D is TRBD2 (5 bases). Germline values: CDR1 SNHLY, CDR2 FYNNEI. V gave up 3 bases and J gave up 1 base, with 15 bases separating them. This CDR3 is 16 amino acids long. The chain's CDR3 is CASSELGSPTQETQYF. The CDR3 nucleotides read TGTGCCAGCAGTGAGCTTGGGAGTCCTACCCAAGAGACCCAGTACTTC.

The CDR3 here is CASSISSGRDEQYF. CDR3 sequence (DNA): TGTGCCAGCAGCATATCCAGCGGCCGCGACGAGCAGTACTTC. The J gene is TRBJ2-7, the V gene TRBV7-2; TRBD2 is a possible D gene (5 bases). This CDR3 has 14 residues. The germline gives CDR1 SGHTA, CDR2 FQGNSA. V dropped 5 bases and J dropped 5 bases, with 16 bases sitting between them.

The chain joins TRBV27 to TRBJ2-1, with 11 nucleotides matching TRBD1. Germline trimming cut 5 bases from V and 8 bases from J; bases unmatched to any gene: 8. The germline V gene encodes CDR1 MNHEY and CDR2 SMNVEV (reference sequence). The CDR3 covers 15 residues. CDR3 residues: CASSLPGTGGDEQFF. Here the CDR3 DNA reads TGTGCCAGCAGTCTCCCCGGGACAGGGGGAGATGAGCAGTTCTTC.

The chain couples TRBV19 to TRBJ1-2; D possibly corresponds to TRBD1 (6 bases). The CDR3 sequence is 13 residues long. The ends were cut back, 8 bases at V and 4 bases at J, with 14 bases in the middle. In germline, CDR1 is LNHDA, CDR2 SQIVND (reference sequence). CDR3 amino acids: CASRNRDTYGYTF. CDR3 DNA sequence: TGTGCCAGTCGAAACCGGGACACCTATGGCTACACCTTC.